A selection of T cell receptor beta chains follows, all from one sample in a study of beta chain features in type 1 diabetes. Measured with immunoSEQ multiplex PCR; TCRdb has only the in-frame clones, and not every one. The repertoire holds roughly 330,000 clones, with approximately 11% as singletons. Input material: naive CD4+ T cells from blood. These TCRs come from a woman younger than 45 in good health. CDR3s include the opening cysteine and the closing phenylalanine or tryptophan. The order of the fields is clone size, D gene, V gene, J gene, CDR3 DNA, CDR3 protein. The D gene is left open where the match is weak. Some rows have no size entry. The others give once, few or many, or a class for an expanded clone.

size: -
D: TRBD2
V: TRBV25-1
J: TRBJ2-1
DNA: TGTGCCAGCAGTAGTACTAGCGGGAGCTACCACAATGAGCAGTTCTTC
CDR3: CASSSTSGSYHNEQFF

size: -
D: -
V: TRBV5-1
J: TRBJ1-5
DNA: TGCGCCAGCAGCTTGGGGCCTAGCAATCAGCCCCAGCATTTT
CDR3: CASSLGPSNQPQHF

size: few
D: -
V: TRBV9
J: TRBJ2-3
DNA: TGTGCCAGCAGCGTCTTGCGGGAAAGCACAGATACGCAGTATTTT
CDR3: CASSVLRESTDTQYF

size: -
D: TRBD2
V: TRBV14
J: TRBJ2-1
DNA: TGTGCCAGCAGCCAAGTCGAAGTGAGCGGGAGTAGCGTTGAGCAGTTCTTC
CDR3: CASSQVEVSGSSVEQFF

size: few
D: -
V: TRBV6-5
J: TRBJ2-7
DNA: TGTGCCAGTAGTACTCGTGGCGGCTCCTACGAGCAGTACTTC
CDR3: CASSTRGGSYEQYF

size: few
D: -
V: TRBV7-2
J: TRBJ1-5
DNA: TGTGCCAGCAGCTTTCGGGAGGGCGGGGGATCTGGGCCCCAGCATTTT
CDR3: CASSFREGGGSGPQHF

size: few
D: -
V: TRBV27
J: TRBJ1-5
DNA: TGTGCCAGCAGTTTATCGAGAACCTATCAGCCCCAGCATTTT
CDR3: CASSLSRTYQPQHF

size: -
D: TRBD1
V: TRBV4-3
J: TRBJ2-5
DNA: TGCGCCAGCAGTTATGGCGGGACAGGAGATGGGACCCAGTACTTC
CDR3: CASSYGGTGDGTQYF

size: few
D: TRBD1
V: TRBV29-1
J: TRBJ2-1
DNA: TGCAGCGTTGAACCAACCGACAGGGAAACCTACAATGAGCAGTTCTTC
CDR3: CSVEPTDRETYNEQFF

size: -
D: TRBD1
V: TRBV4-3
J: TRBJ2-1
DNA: TGCGCCAGCAGCCAGAGACGGGACAGCTACAATGAGCAGTTCTTC
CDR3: CASSQRRDSYNEQFF

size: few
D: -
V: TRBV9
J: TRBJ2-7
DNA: TGTGCCAGCAGCGTATCTCTGGGGGGCTACGAGCAGTACTTC
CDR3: CASSVSLGGYEQYF

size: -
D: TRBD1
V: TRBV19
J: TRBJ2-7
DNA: TGTGCCAGTAGAGGGACAGGGTCGGTCTACGAGCAGTACTTC
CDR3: CASRGTGSVYEQYF

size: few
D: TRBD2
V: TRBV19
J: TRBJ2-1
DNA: TGTGCCAGTAGTACCTCCCCGTACGGGAGGGCCATTCACAATGAGCAGTTCTTC
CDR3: CASSTSPYGRAIHNEQFF

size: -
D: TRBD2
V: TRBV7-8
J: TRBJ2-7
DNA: TGTGCCAGCAGCGCCCGACTAGCGGGACGACACTCAGAACCGTACGAGGGGTACTTC
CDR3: CASSARLAGRHSEPYEGYF

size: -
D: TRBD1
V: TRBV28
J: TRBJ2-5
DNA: TGTGCCAGCACCGAAATCACAGGGGCAGGGGAGACCCAGTACTTC
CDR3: CASTEITGAGETQYF

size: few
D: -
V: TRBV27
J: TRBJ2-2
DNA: TGTGCCAGCAGTCCACCCAGCGGGCTCTCCACCGGGGAGCTGTTTTTT
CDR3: CASSPPSGLSTGELFF

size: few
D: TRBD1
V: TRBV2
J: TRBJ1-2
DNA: TGTGCCAGCAGGCAGACAGGGGTCGATGGCTACACCTTC
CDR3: CASRQTGVDGYTF

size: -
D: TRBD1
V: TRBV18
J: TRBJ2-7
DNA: TGTGCCAGCTCACCGGGATGGACAGGGGAGCAACGCTACGAGCAGTACTTC
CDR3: CASSPGWTGEQRYEQYF

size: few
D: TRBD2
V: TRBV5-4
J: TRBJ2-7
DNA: TGTGCCAGCAGCGGGAGGACTAGCGGGATCTACGAGCAGTACTTC
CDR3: CASSGRTSGIYEQYF

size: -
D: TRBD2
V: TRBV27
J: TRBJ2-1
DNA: TGTGCCAGCAGTCGGATGGCGGGACTAGCGTCTGAGCAGTTCTTC
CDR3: CASSRMAGLASEQFF

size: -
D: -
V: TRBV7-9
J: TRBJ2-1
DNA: TGTGCCAGCTCACTCGGGCCCGGGAAGGTCAATGAGCAGTTCTTC
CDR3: CASSLGPGKVNEQFF

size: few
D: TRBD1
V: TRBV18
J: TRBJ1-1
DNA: TGTGCCAGCTCACCTATCGTGGTAGGGACAGCGAACACTGAAGCTTTCTTT
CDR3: CASSPIVVGTANTEAFF

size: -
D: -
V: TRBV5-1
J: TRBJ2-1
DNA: TGCGCCAGCCACGGGGGTGGCGCCGGAGCTGATGAGCAGTTCTTC
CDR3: CASHGGGAGADEQFF

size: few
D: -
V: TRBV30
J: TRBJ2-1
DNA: TGTGCCTACTCTAAATTCAATGAGCAGTTCTTC
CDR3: CAYSKFNEQFF

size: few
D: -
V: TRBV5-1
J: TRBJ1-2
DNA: TGCGCCAGCAGCTTGGAAGACAGTAACTATGGCTACACCTTC
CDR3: CASSLEDSNYGYTF

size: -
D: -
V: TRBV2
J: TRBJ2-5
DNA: TGTGCCAGCAGGACAGATCAAGAGACCCAGTACTTC
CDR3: CASRTDQETQYF

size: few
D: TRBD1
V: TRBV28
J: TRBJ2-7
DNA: TGTGCCAGCATTGACAGGGGGAACTACGAGCAGTACTTC
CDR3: CASIDRGNYEQYF

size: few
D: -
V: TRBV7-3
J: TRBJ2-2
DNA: TGTGCCAGCAGCTTGGGACATACCGGGGAGCTGTTTTTT
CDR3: CASSLGHTGELFF

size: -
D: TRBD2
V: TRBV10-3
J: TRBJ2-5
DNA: TGTGCCACTCTAGCGGGAGAGGAGACCCAGTACTTC
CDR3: CATLAGEETQYF

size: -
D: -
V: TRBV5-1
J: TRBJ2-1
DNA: TGCGCCAGCAGCTTGGCTGGGACAAGTAACAATGAGCAGTTCTTC
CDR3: CASSLAGTSNNEQFF

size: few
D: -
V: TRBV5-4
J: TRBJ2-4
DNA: TGCGCCAGCAGCCAGGGGCAGGGACCAAACATTCAGTACTTC
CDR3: CASSQGQGPNIQYF

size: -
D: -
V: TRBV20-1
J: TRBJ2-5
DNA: TGCAGTGCCAAAAAAGAGACCCAGTACTTC
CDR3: CSAKKETQYF

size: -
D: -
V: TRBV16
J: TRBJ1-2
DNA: TGTGCCAGCAGCCAATGGACGGGGAACTATGGCTACACCTTC
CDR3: CASSQWTGNYGYTF

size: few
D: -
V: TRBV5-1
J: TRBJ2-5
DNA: TGCGCCAGCAGCTTGGGGGCCGAGACCCAGTACTTC
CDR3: CASSLGAETQYF

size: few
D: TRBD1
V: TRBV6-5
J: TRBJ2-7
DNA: TGTGCCAGCACAATAGACAGGGCTGCCCACGAGCAGTACTTC
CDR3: CASTIDRAAHEQYF

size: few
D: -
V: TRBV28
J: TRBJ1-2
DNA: TGTGCCAGCAGACAATCCCCCGAGGAAGGCTATGGCTACACCTTC
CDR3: CASRQSPEEGYGYTF

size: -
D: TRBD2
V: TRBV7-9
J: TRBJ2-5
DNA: TGTGCCAGCAACGGACTAGCGGGAGGGGAGACCCAGTACTTC
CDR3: CASNGLAGGETQYF

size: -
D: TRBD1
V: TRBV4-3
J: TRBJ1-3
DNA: TGCGCCAGCAGCCAAGATCGGACAGGGACTGGAAACACCATATATTTT
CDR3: CASSQDRTGTGNTIYF

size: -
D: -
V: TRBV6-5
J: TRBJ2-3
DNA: TGTGCCACCCGGGAAATTAGCACAGATACGCAGTATTTT
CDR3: CATREISTDTQYF

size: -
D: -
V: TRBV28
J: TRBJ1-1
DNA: TGTGCCAGCTTTACTTTGGGGACAACGAACACTGAAGCTTTCTTT
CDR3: CASFTLGTTNTEAFF

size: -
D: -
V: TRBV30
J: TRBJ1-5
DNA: TGTGCCTGGAGTGTACAACAGGGAAGAAAGCCCCAGCATTTT
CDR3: CAWSVQQGRKPQHF

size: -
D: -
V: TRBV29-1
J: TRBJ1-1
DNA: TGCAGCGTTGGCAGGGGACGAGGGGGAACTGAAGCTTTCTTT
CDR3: CSVGRGRGGTEAFF

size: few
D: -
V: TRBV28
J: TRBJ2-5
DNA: TGTGCCAGCGCCCGGGACTCCAGAGGGACCCAGTACTTC
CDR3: CASARDSRGTQYF

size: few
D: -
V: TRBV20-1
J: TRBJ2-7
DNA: TGCAGTGCAACCTACAGAGTCGAGCAGTACTTC
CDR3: CSATYRVEQYF

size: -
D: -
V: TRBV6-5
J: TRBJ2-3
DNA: TGTGCCAGCAGTTCCGTGGAGGGAGCGGGAGATACGCAGTATTTT
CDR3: CASSSVEGAGDTQYF

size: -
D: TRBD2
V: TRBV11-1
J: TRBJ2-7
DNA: TGTGCCAGCAGTCAACCTTCCCGGACTAGCGGGGAGACCTACGAGCAGTACTTC
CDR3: CASSQPSRTSGETYEQYF

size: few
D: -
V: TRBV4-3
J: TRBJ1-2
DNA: TGCGCCAGCAGCCAAGGTCCCCAGGGCCCCTATGGCTACACCTTC
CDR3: CASSQGPQGPYGYTF

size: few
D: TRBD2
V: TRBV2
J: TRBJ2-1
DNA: TGTGCCAGCAGTTTTCCTAGCGGGTACAATGAGCAGTTCTTC
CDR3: CASSFPSGYNEQFF

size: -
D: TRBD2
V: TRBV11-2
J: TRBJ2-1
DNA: TGTGCCAGCAGCAAAATAGCGGGACCTTCCTACAATGAGCAGTTCTTC
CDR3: CASSKIAGPSYNEQFF

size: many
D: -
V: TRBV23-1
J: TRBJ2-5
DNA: TGCGCCAGCAGTTTGTTTCAGCGGGAGACCCAGTACTTC
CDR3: CASSLFQRETQYF

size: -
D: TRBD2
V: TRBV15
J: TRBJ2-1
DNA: TGTGCCACCAGGGCCCGGGAGGGCCGGAATGAGCAGTTCTTC
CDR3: CATRAREGRNEQFF

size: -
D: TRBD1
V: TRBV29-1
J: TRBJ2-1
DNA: TGCAGCGTCGGACAGGTTAGAATCTACAATGAGCAGTTCTTC
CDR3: CSVGQVRIYNEQFF

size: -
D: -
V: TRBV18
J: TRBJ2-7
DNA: TGTGCCAGCTCCCCCATCGGACCAGGGCATCTCTACGAGCAGTACTTC
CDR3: CASSPIGPGHLYEQYF

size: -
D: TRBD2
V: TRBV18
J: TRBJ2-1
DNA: TGTGCCAGCTCACCAATCTCGGGAGGGCCTGAAGGTGAGCAGTTCTTC
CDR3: CASSPISGGPEGEQFF

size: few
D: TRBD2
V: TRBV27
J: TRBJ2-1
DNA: TGTGCCAGCAGGCGACTAGCAGGACCCAATGAGCAGTTCTTC
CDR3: CASRRLAGPNEQFF

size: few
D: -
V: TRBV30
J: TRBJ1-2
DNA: TGTGCTGGAGAGGCACCCCGAAACTATGGCTACACCTTC
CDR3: CAGEAPRNYGYTF

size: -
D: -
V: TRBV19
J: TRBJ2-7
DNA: TGTGCCAGTAGTAAGGGGACAAGGGACTACGAGCAGTACTTC
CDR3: CASSKGTRDYEQYF

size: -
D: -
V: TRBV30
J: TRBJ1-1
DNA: TGTGCCTGGAGTGTACTTACCACCGACACTGAAGCTTTCTTT
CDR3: CAWSVLTTDTEAFF

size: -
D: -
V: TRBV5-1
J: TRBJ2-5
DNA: TGCGCCAGCAGCTTGGTTGAAGGGGCAGGGGAGACCCAGTACTTC
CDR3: CASSLVEGAGETQYF

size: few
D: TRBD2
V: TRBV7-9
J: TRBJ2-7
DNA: TGTGCCAGCAGCTTAGAGGCGGCTAGCGGGAGGGCCTACGAGCAGTACTTC
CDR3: CASSLEAASGRAYEQYF